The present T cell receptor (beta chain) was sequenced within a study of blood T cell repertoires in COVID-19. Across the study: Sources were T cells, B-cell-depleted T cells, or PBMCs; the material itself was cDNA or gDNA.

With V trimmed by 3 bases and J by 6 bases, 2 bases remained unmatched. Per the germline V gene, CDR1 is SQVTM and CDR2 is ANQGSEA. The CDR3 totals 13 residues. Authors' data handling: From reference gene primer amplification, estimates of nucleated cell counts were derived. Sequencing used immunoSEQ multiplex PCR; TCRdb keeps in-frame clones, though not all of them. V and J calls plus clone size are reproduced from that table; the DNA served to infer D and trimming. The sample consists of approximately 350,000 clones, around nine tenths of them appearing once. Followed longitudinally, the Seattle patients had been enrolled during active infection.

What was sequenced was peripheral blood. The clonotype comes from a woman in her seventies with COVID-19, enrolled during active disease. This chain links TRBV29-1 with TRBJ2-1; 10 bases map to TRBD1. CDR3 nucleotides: TGCAGCGTTGAGGGACAGGGGAGCAATGAGCAGTTCTTC. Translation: CSVEGQGSNEQFF.